These 9 T cell receptor beta chains were sequenced from one sample in a study of regulatory T cells in long-lasting Graves disease. The time point: persistent/refractory GD, antithyroid drugs over 5 years with positive TRAb. PBMC-derived RNA was used for the TCR library. Libraries of TCR beta came from iRepertoire HTBI primers plus Arm-PCR of CDR3 regions. TCRdb redid the calling of the multiplex PCR reads with MiXCR, one entry per CDR3 protein. The sample lists about 470,000 distinct CDR3 sequences; 20% to 25% were seen once. The sequencing used peripheral blood mononuclear cells (PBMCs), collected when the disease was refractory, from a patient treated with antithyroid drugs. These receptors were collected from a female donor with Graves disease.

This clonotype was picked up many times. This chain connects TRBV7-2 to TRBJ1-4; D call uncertain. The V end was cut by 5 bases, the J end by 1 base, with 11 bases between. CDR3 length: 15 amino acids. The germline V gene encodes CDR1 SGHTA and CDR2 FQGNSA. DNA for the CDR3: TGTGCCAGCAGCCTAAGACACCTAACTAATGAAAAACTGTTTTTT. Translated, it gives CASSLRHLTNEKLFF.

At least ten counts were recorded for this clonotype. Germline and junction disagree at one end, which may indicate a read error. The chain combines TRBV5-1 with TRBJ2-7, with 9 bases fitting TRBD2. Germline-derived CDR1 and CDR2 are SGHRS and YFSETQ. This CDR3 spans 15 amino acids. CDR3 in amino acids: CASSLVLAGSYEQYF. CDR3 DNA sequence: TGTGCCAGCAGTTTAGTTCTAGCGGGAAGTTACGAGCAGTACTTC.

This clonotype was seen at least ten times. The CDR3 sequence: CASASVRGPYEQYF. The DNA of the CDR3 is TGTGCCAGCGCTTCCGTGCGGGGACCCTACGAGCAGTACTTC. The chain couples TRBV28 to TRBJ2-7; the D gene is possibly TRBD2 (6 bases). Germline V CDR1 and CDR2: MDHEN, SYDVKM. The V gene lost 8 bases and the J gene lost 2 bases, with 16 bases spanning the gap. The CDR3 runs to 14 residues.

This chain joins TRBV24-1 and TRBJ2-3; 9 nucleotides match TRBD2. The CDR3 runs 18 residues. The J segment lost 6 bases and the V segment lost 4 bases, leaving 16 bases of the junction unmatched. Per the germline V gene, CDR1 is KGHDR and CDR2 is SFDVKD. CDR3 residues: CATSDRTRRREGLDTQYF. The DNA for the CDR3 is TGTGCCACCAGTGACCGTACTAGACGGCGGGAGGGCCTCGATACGCAGTATTTT.

This chain uses TRBV6-4 with TRBJ1-2; perhaps TRBD1 as D (6 bases). The CDR3 loop spans 14 amino acids. With 6 bases removed from V and 0 bases from J, the gap between germline ends came to 11 bases. Looked up from germline, CDR1 is MRHNA and CDR2 is SNTAGT. The CDR3 DNA is TGTGCCAGCAGCCCCGGGACAACTAACTATGGCTACACCTTC. Translated, it gives CASSPGTTNYGYTF.

The rearrangement uses TRBV5-1 and TRBJ2-7; 7 bases align to TRBD2. CDR3 length: 17 amino acids. V was pared by 0 bases and J by 3 bases, with 12 bases of the junction left unmatched. Germline CDR1 SGHRS, CDR2 YFSETQ. CDR3: CASSLGSGGGKGYEQYF. The CDR3 bases are TGCGCCAGCAGCTTGGGGTCTGGGGGAGGGAAAGGCTACGAGCAGTACTTC.

The CDR3 region has the DNA TGTGCCACCAGTGACCGGACCCGCTACGAGCAGTACTTC. Its translation is CATSDRTRYEQYF. This rearrangement joins TRBV24-1 to TRBJ2-7; D is unclear. CDR3 length: 13 residues. V was pared by 4 bases and J by 3 bases, with 9 bases between. Germline V gives CDR1 KGHDR, CDR2 SFDVKD.

Worth noting for this clonotype: A read error may be the cause here, since a much bigger clone is one base away. J is TRBJ1-1 and V is TRBV2; D possibly corresponds to TRBD1 (5 bases). Per the germline V gene, CDR1 is SNHLY and CDR2 is FYNNEI. CDR3 length: 15 amino acids. The CDR3 DNA follows: TGTGCCAGCGGGGATCCCGGGGGGAACAACACTGAAGCTTCCTTT. It is translated as CASGDPGGNNTEASF.

This clonotype came up many times. The V and J genes are TRBV27 and TRBJ2-2; possibly TRBD2 for D (6 bases). The V end was cut by 2 bases, the J end by 6 bases, with 19 bases between. Germline V gene lookup returns CDR1 MNHEY and CDR2 SMNVEV (reference sequence). The CDR3 is 17 residues long. Written as DNA, the CDR3 is TGTGCCAGCAGTTTAACGGGACTCTCCGTAAGGGCCGGGGAGCTGTTTTTT. It codes for CASSLTGLSVRAGELFF.